A selection of T cell receptor beta chains follows, all from one sample in a study of response to subunit inactivated influenza vaccine. TCRdb itself ran the RT-PCR reads through MiXCR, one entry per CDR3 protein. The sample yields about 800,000 distinct CDR3 sequences, over 20% seen once. Sample: PBMCs from blood, taken 4 to 6 days after vaccination. Receptor source: a man aged 50-60 years who received an inactivated influenza vaccine. CDR3s include the opening cysteine and the closing phenylalanine or tryptophan. Each record gives: CDR3 length, D gene, J gene, V gene, clone size, CDR3 protein, CDR3 DNA. The D gene is left open where the match is weak. Clone size is not always given. Where it is, it says once, few, many or a class for expanded clones.

>14|NA|TRBJ1-5|TRBV20-1|many
CSARPGTPIQPQHF
TGCAGTGCTAGGCCCGGGACCCCCATTCAGCCCCAGCATTTT
>14|NA|TRBJ2-5|TRBV20-1|few
CSARTGLGGETQYF
TGCAGTGCTAGGACGGGACTCGGGGGAGAGACCCAGTACTTC
>13|NA|TRBJ1-5|TRBV20-1|NA
CSASVGSNQPQHF
TGCAGTGCTAGTGTTGGAAGCAATCAGCCCCAGCATTTT
>15|NA|TRBJ2-3|TRBV29-1|many
CSVEDALVVADTQYF
TGCAGCGTTGAAGATGCGCTAGTGGTCGCAGATACGCAGTATTTT
>14|NA|TRBJ1-3|TRBV5-5|few
CASSLTASGNTIYF
TGTGCCAGCAGCTTGACAGCCTCTGGAAACACCATATATTTT
>14|NA|TRBJ2-7|TRBV15|NA
CATSRDALPYEQYF
TGTGCCACCAGCAGAGATGCACTCCCCTACGAGCAGTACTTC
>13|NA|TRBJ2-1|TRBV6-1|few
CASSEVLETGQFF
TGTGCCAGCAGTGAAGTACTCGAGACGGGGCAGTTCTTC
>16|NA|TRBJ2-7|TRBV3-1|few
CASSQGGQWSSYEQYF
TGTGCCAGCAGCCAAGGAGGACAGTGGAGCTCCTACGAGCAGTACTTC
>13|NA|TRBJ2-1|TRBV15|few
CATSRDMDNEQFF
TGTGCCACCAGCAGAGATATGGACAATGAGCAGTTCTTC
>14|NA|TRBJ1-1|TRBV29-1|few
CSSRLRDTSAEAFF
TGCAGCTCCCGCCTCCGGGATACGTCGGCTGAAGCTTTCTTT
>19|NA|TRBJ2-7|TRBV11-2|few
CASSLDAPEEASSSYEQYF
TGTGCCAGCAGCTTAGATGCCCCAGAGGAGGCTTCGAGTTCCTACGAGCAGTACTTC
>13|NA|TRBJ2-5|TRBV20-1|few
CSARVGHRETQYF
TGCAGTGCTAGAGTGGGCCACAGGGAGACCCAGTACTTC
>17|NA|TRBJ2-2|TRBV20-1|few
CSAPGSANRPNTGELFF
TGCAGTGCTCCGGGCTCGGCAAACCGGCCGAACACCGGGGAGCTGTTTTTT
>15|TRBD1|TRBJ2-1|TRBV29-1|NA
CSVQTGTSSYNEQFF
TGCAGCGTTCAGACAGGGACCAGCTCCTACAATGAGCAGTTCTTC
>14|TRBD2|TRBJ2-1|TRBV19|NA
CASSIRGLVNEQFF
TGTGCCAGTAGTATCCGAGGACTAGTGAATGAGCAGTTCTTC
>16|NA|TRBJ2-3|TRBV6-1|NA
CASSLARGRGTDTQYF
TGTGCCAGCAGTTTAGCGCGGGGGCGCGGGACAGATACGCAGTATTTT
>13|NA|TRBJ2-5|TRBV5-1|many
CASSLLGQETQYF
TGCGCCAGCAGCTTGTTGGGCCAAGAGACCCAGTACTTC
>14|NA|TRBJ1-1|TRBV29-1|many
CSAFEVGPGGQAFF
TGCAGCGCCTTCGAGGTGGGACCAGGAGGGCAAGCTTTCTTT
>16|NA|TRBJ2-7|TRBV5-1|few
CASSLDLGGTAYEQYF
TGCGCCAGCAGCTTGGATTTAGGAGGGACCGCCTACGAGCAGTACTTC
>15|NA|TRBJ2-1|TRBV29-1|few
CSVDTPPGNYNEQFF
TGCAGCGTTGATACCCCGCCAGGAAACTACAATGAGCAGTTCTTC
>21|TRBD1|TRBJ1-5|TRBV6-2/TRBV6-3|NA
CASSPLSLPGKTGVGNQPQHF
TGTGCCAGCAGCCCCCTCTCCCTTCCAGGGAAGACAGGGGTGGGCAATCAGCCCCAGCATTTT
>14|NA|TRBJ2-7|TRBV13|NA
CASSLGGKANEQYF
TGTGCCAGCAGCTTAGGCGGAAAGGCGAACGAGCAGTACTTC
>12|NA|TRBJ2-5|TRBV30|many
CAWSRQQETQYF
TGTGCCTGGAGTAGACAGCAAGAGACCCAGTACTTC
>10|NA|TRBJ2-5|TRBV29-1|NA
CSVETETQYF
TGCAGCGTTGAAACAGAGACCCAGTACTTC
>15|TRBD2|TRBJ2-3|TRBV29-1|NA
CSAVGIAGGTDTQYF
TGCAGCGCCGTCGGAATAGCGGGAGGTACAGATACGCAGTATTTT
>13|NA|TRBJ2-3|TRBV9|few
CASSAGALNTQYF
TGTGCCAGCAGCGCCGGAGCTTTGAATACGCAGTATTTT
>13|NA|TRBJ2-1|TRBV5-1|NA
CASSFNRDNEQFF
TGCGCCAGCAGCTTCAACCGGGACAATGAGCAGTTCTTC
>13|NA|TRBJ1-1|TRBV6-2/TRBV6-3|few
CASSHNVGTEAFF
TGTGCCAGCAGCCACAACGTGGGAACTGAAGCTTTCTTT
>15|NA|TRBJ2-2|TRBV6-1|few
CASRRTGSGTGELFF
TGTGCCAGCAGACGAACAGGGAGCGGCACCGGGGAGCTGTTTTTT
>15|TRBD1|TRBJ2-5|TRBV4-3|few
CASSNYLTGSETQYF
TGCGCCAGCAGCAACTACTTGACAGGGTCGGAGACCCAGTACTTC
>17|NA|TRBJ2-3|TRBV7-2|few
CASSLEPLGAKRATQYF
TGTGCCAGCAGCTTAGAGCCTCTGGGAGCAAAGCGGGCTACGCAGTATTTT
>15|TRBD1|TRBJ2-3|TRBV15|few
CATSTWDSWPDTQYF
TGTGCCACCAGCACTTGGGACAGTTGGCCAGATACGCAGTATTTT
>15|TRBD1|TRBJ2-5|TRBV20-1|NA
CSASAGGAHQETQYF
TGCAGTGCTAGCGCAGGGGGTGCGCACCAAGAGACCCAGTACTTC
>13|NA|TRBJ2-7|TRBV5-1|NA
CASKQGPSYEQYF
TGCGCCAGCAAACAGGGACCTTCCTACGAGCAGTACTTC
>14|NA|TRBJ2-3|TRBV7-6|many
CASSLRSSTDTQYF
TGTGCCAGCTCACTCCGCAGTAGCACAGATACGCAGTATTTT
>12|TRBD1|TRBJ2-7|TRBV30|NA
CALSGQGYEQYF
TGTGCCTTATCGGGACAGGGCTACGAGCAGTACTTC
>15|TRBD2|TRBJ2-7|TRBV5-1|NA
CASRPNSGSSYEQYF
TGCGCCAGCAGACCCAATAGCGGGAGCTCCTACGAGCAGTACTTC
>14|NA|TRBJ1-2|TRBV20-1|NA
CSAPGVGLGYGYTF
TGCAGCGCCCCGGGGGTGGGGCTGGGATATGGCTACACCTTC
>14|TRBD1|TRBJ2-7|TRBV27|few
CASSPRTGHYEQYF
TGTGCCAGCAGTCCCCGGACAGGTCACTACGAGCAGTACTTC
>15|TRBD1|TRBJ2-7|TRBV5-1|NA
CASSSSGQGAFEQYF
TGCGCCAGCAGCTCCTCCGGACAGGGGGCGTTTGAGCAGTACTTC
>14|NA|TRBJ2-7|TRBV5-1|many
CASSLGQAAYEQYF
TGCGCCAGCAGCTTGGGGCAGGCTGCCTACGAGCAGTACTTC
>14|NA|TRBJ2-3|TRBV12-3/TRBV12-4|many
CATRWGGGTDTQYF
TGTGCCACACGCTGGGGGGGCGGGACAGATACGCAGTATTTT
>12|TRBD1|TRBJ1-2|TRBV29-1|NA
CSVWDRNYGYTF
TGCAGCGTTTGGGACAGGAACTATGGCTACACCTTC
>15|NA|TRBJ2-2|TRBV9|once
CASSARLGYTGELFF
TGTGCCAGCAGCGCCAGACTGGGGTACACCGGGGAGCTGTTTTTT
>13|NA|TRBJ1-5|TRBV4-3|few
CASSQGIAQPQHF
TGCGCCAGCAGCCAAGGGATCGCTCAGCCCCAGCATTTT
>13|NA|TRBJ2-7|TRBV7-9|NA
CASSRGGVYEQYF
TGTGCCAGCAGCAGAGGAGGGGTGTACGAGCAGTACTTC
>15|NA|TRBJ1-4|TRBV12-3/TRBV12-4|NA
CASSYNPPGREKLFF
TGTGCCAGCAGTTACAACCCCCCGGGGAGAGAAAAACTGTTTTTT
>16|TRBD2|TRBJ2-7|TRBV12-3/TRBV12-4|NA
CASSLGGSGISYEQYF
TGTGCCAGCAGTTTGGGGGGGTCGGGAATCTCCTACGAGCAGTACTTC
>16|TRBD1|TRBJ2-7|TRBV25-1|few
CASSEYIRGHYHEQYF
TGTGCCAGCAGTGAATATATCAGGGGGCACTACCACGAGCAGTACTTC
>14|TRBD1|TRBJ2-5|TRBV5-1|many
CASSLPGGQETQYF
TGCGCCAGCAGCTTGCCAGGGGGCCAAGAGACCCAGTACTTC